The T cell receptor beta chain described here comes from a study of control samples from healthy donors and cancer patients. Produced via immunoSEQ multiplex PCR; TCRdb's table is partial and in-frame only. This table holds tens of thousands of clones, 80% to 95% found once. V shed 2 bases and J shed 4 bases, with 17 bases lying between them. Germline-derived CDR1 and CDR2 are MGHDK and SYGVNS. This CDR3 spans 16 amino acids. Specimen: blood. This TCR was sampled from a woman in her thirties in good health. The chain employs TRBV25-1 and TRBJ1-2, with a possible D match to TRBD1 (6 bases). The CDR3 DNA is TGTGCCAGCAGTGAAGGCGGGGGGCTGGCGCCCTATGGCTACACCTTC. Translating gives CASSEGGGLAPYGYTF.